Presented here are 23 T cell receptor beta chains from one specimen sequenced in a study of blood T cell repertoires in COVID-19. This table comes from immunoSEQ multiplex PCR, and its TCRdb copy is limited to in-frame clones, with some not included. The sample yields around 400,000 clones, just over 90% seen once. The specimen was PBMCs or T cells enriched from blood (not recorded which). Receptors were obtained from a woman in her thirties or forties who had been exposed to COVID-19.

The chain links TRBV5-5 to TRBJ2-5; maybe TRBD2 (6 bases). V lost 1 base and J 2 bases, leaving 18 bases between the germline ends. The V gene's germline CDR1 is SGHKS and CDR2 YYEKEE (reference sequence). The CDR3 extends over 17 amino acids. The CDR3 reads CASSLFLIRGNQETQYF. The CDR3 nucleotides read TGTGCCAGCAGCTTGTTCTTGATTCGGGGGAATCAAGAGACCCAGTACTTC.

The chain is built from TRBV6-6 and TRBJ1-5; 10 bases align to TRBD1. Germline loops: CDR1 MNHNY, CDR2 SVGAGI (reference sequence). Losses at the gene ends were 6 bases for V and 7 bases for J; bases not matched to a gene: 6. This CDR3 is 14 amino acids long. This CDR3 reads CASRGGQGRQPQHF. CDR3 bases: TGTGCCAGCAGGGGGGGACAGGGGAGACAGCCCCAGCATTTT.

The rearrangement uses TRBV15 and TRBJ1-4, with no clear D. From germline, CDR1 is LNHNV and CDR2 YYDKDF (reference sequence). Trimming cost V 0 bases and J 8 bases, with 10 bases left between them. The CDR3 extends over 14 amino acids. The CDR3 DNA sequence: TGTGCCACCAGCAGAGATCGGGGTGTCGAAAAACTGTTTTTT. Residues: CATSRDRGVEKLFF.

The chain recombines TRBV7-8 with TRBJ1-1; 9 positions match TRBD1. Germline CDR1 and CDR2: SGHVS and FQNEAQ. This CDR3 has 15 amino acids. V gave up 1 base and J gave up 3 bases; unmatched junction bases: 3. Written as DNA, the CDR3 is TGTGCCAGCAGCTTAGACAGGGGGCCTGACACTGAAGCTTTCTTT. This translates into CASSLDRGPDTEAFF.

DNA of the CDR3: TGTGCCAGTAGTCCGAGGACAGGGGAGGTGAAAGAGACCCAGTACTTC. Translating it yields CASSPRTGEVKETQYF. The chain employs TRBV19 and TRBJ2-5, with 9 bases that match TRBD1. The CDR3 loop spans 16 amino acids. CDR1 and CDR2 (germline): LNHDA, SQIVND (reference sequence). V shed 5 bases, J shed 3 bases, and the junction held 10 bases outside the gene matches.

CDR3 nucleotides: TGCAGTGCTAGTTCGCGACAGGCCTCCTACGAGCAGTACTTC. Its translation is CSASSRQASYEQYF. V and J are TRBV20-1 and TRBJ2-7; possibly TRBD1 for D (6 bases). The length of the CDR3 is 14 residues. The V gene's germline CDR1 is DFQATT and CDR2 SNEGSKA (reference sequence). V was cut by 3 bases and J by 0 bases, with 12 bases left in between.

The chain recombines TRBV11-3 with TRBJ2-3; TRBD1 matches at 8 bases. Germline V gene lookup returns CDR1 SGHNT and CDR2 YENEEA. The length of the CDR3 is 13 residues. The V and J ends lost 1 base and 6 bases, in that order; junction bases with no gene match: 0. The CDR3 DNA sequence: TGTGCCAGCAGCTTAGGGGACAGGGATACGCAGTATTTT. It codes for CASSLGDRDTQYF.

The genes are TRBV25-1 and TRBJ1-4; maybe TRBD1 (6 bases). Trimming pared 6 bases from V and 7 bases from J, leaving 12 bases between. The CDR3 consists of 13 residues. Germline V gene lookup returns CDR1 MGHDK and CDR2 SYGVNS. Here the CDR3 reads CASRKGGSEKLFF. CDR3 in DNA: TGTGCCAGCAGAAAGGGGGGGAGTGAAAAACTGTTTTTT. Looking up the rest from reference TRBV25-1 and TRBJ1-4 gives the full variable domain: EADIYQTPRYLVIGTGKKITLECSQTMGHDKMYWYQQDPGMELHLIHYSYGVNSTEKGDLSSESTVSRIRTEHFPLTLESARPSHTSQYLCASRKGGSEKLFFGSGTQLSVL.

The chain links TRBV9 to TRBJ2-1, with D uncertain. Trimming took 0 bases from V and 10 from J, leaving 8 bases between them. Germline V gives CDR1 SGDLS, CDR2 YYNGEE. The CDR3 is 12 amino acids. CDR3: CASSVVSGEQFF. The CDR3 DNA follows: TGTGCCAGCAGCGTAGTATCAGGCGAGCAGTTCTTC.

The chain links TRBV5-4 to TRBJ2-7, with D perhaps matching TRBD1 (5 bases). Deletions cut 4 bases from V and 5 bases from J, with 13 bases between. This CDR3 region has 13 residues. The V gene's germline CDR1 is SGHNT and CDR2 YYREEE (reference sequence). The CDR3 coding sequence is TGTGCCAGCAGCCGACTGTTAGGGGACGAGCAGTACTTC. Its protein product is CASSRLLGDEQYF. The whole variable domain, filled in from reference TRBV5-4 and TRBJ2-7, reads ETGVTQSPTHLIKTRGQQVTLRCSSQSGHNTVSWYQQALGQGPQFIFQYYREEENGRGNFPPRFSGLQFPNYSSELNVNALELDDSALYLCASSRLLGDEQYFGPGTRLTVT.

Only one count was recorded for this clone. The V gene is TRBV7-9, the J gene TRBJ2-5; the D is unclear. Germline V gene sequence: CDR1 SEHNR, CDR2 FQNEAQ (reference sequence). Trimming left V 1 base short and J 0 bases short, with 6 bases between. CDR3 size: 14 residues. CDR3 in DNA: TGTGCCAGCAGCTTAGGAAACTACCAAGAGACCCAGTACTTC. Translation gives CASSLGNYQETQYF.

The chain employs TRBV7-3 and TRBJ2-7; 7 nucleotides align to TRBD2. The ends lost 2 bases at V and 2 bases at J; junction bases unmatched: 6. CDR1 is SGHTA, CDR2 FQGTGA, per germline. This CDR3 is built from 15 residues. CDR3 sequence reads: CASSLYDGGTYEQYF. The CDR3 DNA reads as TGTGCCAGCAGCTTATATGACGGGGGGACCTACGAGCAGTACTTC. The full variable domain, completed using reference TRBV7-3 and TRBJ2-7, is GAGVSQTPSNKVTEKGKYVELRCDPISGHTALYWYRQSLGQGPEFLIYFQGTGAADDSGLPNDRFFAVRPEGSVSTLKIQRTERGDSAVYLCASSLYDGGTYEQYFGPGTRLTVT.

The CDR3 DNA reads as TGTGCCAGCAGTCCGCGGACAGTCCTTACGGGGTCCTATAATTCACCCCTCCACTTT. Its translation is CASSPRTVLTGSYNSPLHF. This chain joins TRBV6-6 and TRBJ1-6, with D perhaps TRBD1 (6 bases). CDR1 and CDR2 (germline): MNHNY, SVGAGI (reference sequence). This CDR3 spans 19 amino acids. Trimming left V 5 bases short and J 1 base short, with 21 bases between.

This clone has just one count. The chain is built from TRBV9 and TRBJ2-7; a weak D match, TRBD2 (6 bases). There are 13 residues in the CDR3. Germline loops: CDR1 SGDLS, CDR2 YYNGEE. Between the trimmed V and J ends, which lost 4 bases and 7 bases, there was a span of 15 bases. CDR3 coding DNA: TGTGCCAGCAGCTCCGACCCCCGGGGGGAGCAGTACTTC. Translating it yields CASSSDPRGEQYF.

J is TRBJ1-3 and V is TRBV4-2, with a possible D match to TRBD1 (6 bases). This CDR3 has 18 residues. Trimming pared 4 bases from V and 4 bases from J, leaving 23 bases between. Germline V CDR1 and CDR2: LGHNA, YNFKEQ. CDR3 amino acids: CASSRNLGARGMGNTIYF. The CDR3 DNA reads as TGTGCCAGCAGCCGAAACCTGGGGGCCCGAGGGATGGGAAACACCATATATTTT.

V and J are TRBV19 and TRBJ2-1, with D possibly matching TRBD1 (5 bases). The germline V and J ends were trimmed by 4 bases and 8 bases, with 15 bases remaining between them. The CDR3 contains 14 residues. Germline V gene data show CDR1 as LNHDA and CDR2 as SQIVND (reference sequence). The CDR3 sequence: CASSNGPQGHEQFF. CDR3 coding DNA: TGTGCCAGTAGTAATGGGCCCCAGGGCCATGAGCAGTTCTTC.

The sample holds one count of this clone. This chain joins TRBV25-1 and TRBJ1-6; D may be TRBD1 (6 bases). Trimming removed 3 bases at V and 7 bases at J, with 13 bases between. The germline gives CDR1 MGHDK, CDR2 SYGVNS. This CDR3 has 15 amino acids. Here the CDR3 reads CASSEGGQTNSPLHF. The CDR3 DNA is TGTGCCAGCAGTGAGGGCGGACAGACAAATTCACCCCTCCACTTT.

This clone appeared once. The chain couples TRBV19 to TRBJ2-1; 12 nucleotides align to TRBD2. The CDR3 loop spans 14 amino acids. V lost 6 bases and J lost 5; bases outside the gene matches: 2. Per germline, CDR1 LNHDA and CDR2 SQIVND (reference sequence). CDR3 nucleotides: TGTGCCAGTAGACGACTAGCGGGGGACAATGAGCAGTTCTTC. Encoded protein: CASRRLAGDNEQFF.

The chain carries TRBV6-2 or TRBV6-3 and TRBJ2-2, with 15 positions matching TRBD2. The CDR3 consists of 18 residues. With V trimmed by 7 bases and J by 4 bases, 10 bases remained unmatched. Germline V gives CDR1 MNHEY, CDR2 SVGEGT. In DNA, the CDR3 is TGTGCCAGCACCCCCGGACTAGCGGGAGGGCCGGGCACCGGGGAGCTGTTTTTT. Its translation is CASTPGLAGGPGTGELFF.

V usage is TRBV4-1 and J usage is TRBJ1-5, with D hard to call. CDR3 length: 12 residues. The germline V gene has CDR1 MGHRA and CDR2 YSYEKL. Trimming stripped 1 base from V and 7 bases from J, with 5 bases between. CDR3 protein: CASSQGGQPQHF. CDR3 bases: TGCGCCAGCAGCCAAGGAGGACAGCCCCAGCATTTT.

V gene TRBV18 combines with J gene TRBJ1-4, with 9 nucleotides matching TRBD1. J was trimmed by 7 bases and V by 2 bases; bases with no gene match: 2. CDR3 length equals 14 residues. Germline lookup yields CDR1 KGHSH and CDR2 LQKENI. CDR3 loop: CASSPGTGREKLFF. The CDR3 coding sequence is TGTGCCAGCTCACCAGGGACAGGGCGTGAAAAACTGTTTTTT.

The chain carries TRBV7-3 and TRBJ2-3; 8 bases line up with TRBD2. The J segment lost 1 base and the V segment lost 5 bases, leaving 5 bases of the junction unmatched. The germline gives CDR1 SGHTA, CDR2 FQGTGA. CDR3 length: 15 residues. CDR3 bases: TGTGCCAGCAGCGTTAGCGGGATGGGCACAGATACGCAGTATTTT. This sequence encodes CASSVSGMGTDTQYF.

This clone was seen only a few times. The chain employs TRBV30 and TRBJ1-2, with D maybe TRBD1 (5 bases). CDR3 size: 12 residues. V gave up 1 base and J gave up 4 bases, with 7 bases separating them. Germline CDR1 is GTSNPN and CDR2 is SVGIG (reference sequence). DNA for the CDR3: TGTGCCTGGAGTGAGCAGGGCTATGGCTACACCTTC. Residues: CAWSEQGYGYTF.